This TCR beta chain was identified during a study of blood T cells in healthy people across ages. Regarding the study as a whole: Older age went with lower TCR beta diversity per million T cells, in a roughly linear way.

The CDR3 sequence is 15 residues long. Germline loops: CDR1 SGHRS, CDR2 YFSETQ. Trimming pared 7 bases from V and 5 bases from J, leaving 16 bases between. A second PCR, run for about 6 to 11 cycles, used a sample-barcoded 5' primer plus a J-beta primer mix. A template-switch adaptor containing 12 random nucleotides labeled each cDNA molecule. MiXCR was run by TCRdb on the 5' RACE reads, yielding one entry per CDR3 protein. The sample includes 2 million or so distinct CDR3 sequences, around 50% seen only once; the top ten take about 2.1%. Remarks on this clonotype: The antigen remains unidentified.

Staff drew roughly 10 milliliters of peripheral blood from each donor. This chain joins TRBV5-1 and TRBJ1-6, with D maybe TRBD1 (6 bases). Input material: blood. The clonotype comes from a woman aged 40 to 50 in good health. DNA of the CDR3: TGCGCCAGCGGCGAGGTCAGGGGCGATAATTCACCCCTCCACTTT. Translated, it gives CASGEVRGDNSPLHF.